Listed below are T cell receptor beta chains from one sample, sequenced in a study of blood T cells in healthy people across ages. Via MiXCR, TCRdb re-called the 5' RACE reads, giving one row per CDR3 protein. The sample has under 800,000 distinct CDR3 sequences, roughly 21% seen once. Material: blood. These receptors all come from a man in his 70s in good health. Each CDR3 is given without its conserved first and last residue. The order of the fields is D gene, V gene, CDR3 protein. The D gene is left open where the match is weak.

d_call: -
v_call: TRBV6-5
cdr3_aa: ASSAQGKKLF

d_call: TRBD2
v_call: TRBV20-1
cdr3_aa: SASETSLPTDTQY

d_call: -
v_call: TRBV7-2
cdr3_aa: ASSLVGGIYGYT

d_call: -
v_call: TRBV10-3
cdr3_aa: AISESGLAINEQY

d_call: -
v_call: TRBV21-1
cdr3_aa: ASSTQSTDTQY

d_call: TRBD2
v_call: TRBV7-2
cdr3_aa: VSSQTSGLAKNIQY

d_call: -
v_call: TRBV3-1
cdr3_aa: ASSQDLAKNIQY

d_call: TRBD2
v_call: TRBV6-8
cdr3_aa: ASSLIIAGIQETQY

d_call: -
v_call: TRBV7-3
cdr3_aa: ASSLTPGPRRDTEAF

d_call: TRBD2
v_call: TRBV7-2
cdr3_aa: ASSSVLAGAADTQY

d_call: -
v_call: TRBV5-1
cdr3_aa: ASSSNSGTSTDTQY

d_call: TRBD2
v_call: TRBV4-3
cdr3_aa: ASSQDLTSGNSGANVLT

d_call: TRBD2
v_call: TRBV11-2
cdr3_aa: ASSLKASGRNEQF

d_call: -
v_call: TRBV5-1
cdr3_aa: ASSSSPTGLRSYEQY

d_call: -
v_call: TRBV5-8
cdr3_aa: ASSLGAGTSTDTQY

d_call: TRBD2
v_call: TRBV3-1
cdr3_aa: ASSQEVSTSGNWQF

d_call: -
v_call: TRBV20-1
cdr3_aa: RASRGRDYEQY

d_call: TRBD2
v_call: TRBV18
cdr3_aa: ASSLQPSGFNYNEQF

d_call: -
v_call: TRBV5-8
cdr3_aa: ASSLAKGFTEAF

d_call: -
v_call: TRBV3-1
cdr3_aa: ASSQGGPNGYT

d_call: -
v_call: TRBV5-1
cdr3_aa: ASSLEGLSYEQY

d_call: TRBD1
v_call: TRBV2
cdr3_aa: ASIGPGQGKETQY

d_call: TRBD1
v_call: TRBV6-1
cdr3_aa: ASSEVPQGAIGEKLF

d_call: TRBD1
v_call: TRBV4-1
cdr3_aa: ASSPEDRGQETQY

d_call: TRBD2
v_call: TRBV12-3/TRBV12-4
cdr3_aa: ASSRAGLGQETQY

d_call: TRBD2
v_call: TRBV5-1
cdr3_aa: ASSERETGETQY

d_call: TRBD2
v_call: TRBV5-1
cdr3_aa: ASTPSSGSHEQY